Listed below are T cell receptor beta chains from one sample, sequenced in a study of blood T cell repertoires in COVID-19. This table comes from immunoSEQ multiplex PCR, and its TCRdb copy is limited to in-frame clones, with some not included. The data hold more than 150,000 clones, with approximately 84% observed a single time. Sequencing used peripheral blood. These receptors were collected from a young man with active or convalescent COVID-19. The CDR3 runs from the conserved cysteine through the conserved F or W. The order of the fields is J gene, V gene, clone size, D gene, CDR3 protein, CDR3 DNA. D genes are given only for firm matches. Not all rows give a size; the values are once, few, many and, for expanded clones, a class.

>TRBJ2-6|TRBV19|.|TRBD2
CASMGRGAGANVLTF
TGTGCCAGTATGGGGCGGGGGGCCGGGGCCAACGTCCTGACTTTC
>TRBJ2-7|TRBV5-4|.|TRBD2
CASSMRLAGAAYEQYF
TGTGCCAGCAGCATGCGACTAGCGGGAGCCGCCTACGAGCAGTACTTC
>TRBJ1-6|TRBV7-2|few|.
CASSQDPGPDSPLHF
TGTGCCAGCAGCCAAGACCCAGGGCCCGATTCACCCCTCCACTTT
>TRBJ2-2|TRBV7-8|once|TRBD2
CASSLELSGGYTGELFF
TGTGCCAGCAGCTTAGAACTAAGCGGGGGGTACACCGGGGAGCTGTTTTTT
>TRBJ1-2|TRBV12-3/TRBV12-4|.|.
CASSLGRASGYTF
TGTGCCAGCAGTTTAGGCCGCGCGTCTGGCTACACCTTC
>TRBJ2-3|TRBV7-3|.|TRBD2
CASSLTGPTSGRIDTQYF
TGTGCCAGCAGCTTAACGGGCCCGACTAGCGGGAGAATTGATACGCAGTATTTT
>TRBJ2-7|TRBV27|.|TRBD2
CASSLSPSGRYEQYF
TGTGCCAGCAGTTTATCACCTAGCGGGAGGTACGAGCAGTACTTC
>TRBJ2-7|TRBV6-1|once|TRBD2
CASSDGLVREQYF
TGTGCCAGCAGTGACGGACTAGTGCGCGAGCAGTACTTC
>TRBJ1-2|TRBV4-1|.|TRBD1
CASSRGQGYGYTF
TGCGCCAGCAGCCGGGGACAGGGGTATGGCTACACCTTC
>TRBJ1-4|TRBV25-1|.|TRBD1
CASSDNSGGRKEKLFF
TGTGCCAGCAGTGATAACTCAGGGGGGCGTAAAGAAAAACTGTTTTTT
>TRBJ1-6|TRBV7-2|.|.
CASSLRDGDSPLHF
TGTGCCAGCAGCCTCCGGGATGGGGATTCACCCCTCCACTTT
>TRBJ1-2|TRBV5-1|.|TRBD1
CASSLADRSYGYTF
TGCGCCAGCAGCTTGGCGGACAGGAGCTATGGCTACACCTTC
>TRBJ2-7|TRBV19|many|.
CASSRSGALQYF
TGTGCCAGTAGTCGGTCAGGGGCCCTCCAGTACTTC
>TRBJ1-6|TRBV7-8|.|TRBD1
CASSRDRGAPLHF
TGTGCCAGCAGCAGAGACAGGGGAGCACCCCTCCACTTT
>TRBJ2-6|TRBV23-1|.|.
CASSQNQGILYSGANVLTF
TGCGCCAGCAGTCAGAACCAGGGTATCCTATACTCTGGGGCCAACGTCCTGACTTTC
>TRBJ1-2|TRBV5-6|.|.
CASSLLINEGGYTF
TGTGCCAGCAGCTTGTTGATAAACGAGGGCGGCTACACCTTC
>TRBJ2-3|TRBV2|once|.
CASSERGTRTDTQYF
TGTGCCAGCAGTGAACGCGGCACACGCACAGATACGCAGTATTTT